Each of the 3 T cell receptor beta chains below was sequenced from the same sample in a study of T cells expressing NK-cell markers. TCRdb re-called the 5' RACE reads; one entry per CDR3 protein, DNA not given. This sample's table has 5,500 to 7,500 distinct CDR3 sequences. The specimen was blood T cells: a sorted CD56 or NKG2C T cell subset, CD4+ or CD8+ T cells, or bulk PBMC T cells (not recorded which). Every receptor here comes from a man between 18 and 69 years old in good health.

This chain links TRBV6-1 with TRBJ2-1; TCRdb designates TRBD1, a call that cannot be tested without DNA. The CDR3 runs to 13 residues. The germline V gene has CDR1 MNHNS and CDR2 SASEGT. The CDR3 region is CASRTGDHNEQFF.

The chain joins TRBV2 to TRBJ2-5; TCRdb proposes TRBD2, but this gene call is untestable without DNA. CDR1 SNHLY and CDR2 FYNNEI come from the germline V gene. The CDR3 sequence is 17 residues long. CDR3 residues: CASSEAKSSGFQETQYF.

This sequence joins TRBV27 and TRBJ2-7. This CDR3 has 14 amino acids. Germline V gene sequence: CDR1 MNHEY, CDR2 SMNVEV (reference sequence). CDR3 residues: CASSLKFTSYEQYF.